Presented here are 6 T cell receptor beta chains from one specimen sequenced in a study of Tregs in tolerant kidney transplant recipients. Produced via immunoSEQ multiplex PCR; TCRdb's table is partial and in-frame only. This sample carries 30,000 or so clones, with 13% to 15% going to the ten biggest clones. The source material was CD8+ T cells from blood, sampled before the transplant. Receptors were obtained from a human donor who received a combined kidney and bone marrow transplant.

Regarding this clone: The germline gene is not matched at one end of the junction; a read error may be the cause. The CDR3 end lies 3 residues beyond the end of the read and is filled in from the germline J gene. The chain combines TRBV4-2 with TRBJ2-2; no reliable D call. This CDR3 is built from 16 residues. The germline V gene encodes CDR1 LGHNA and CDR2 YNFKEQ. The CDR3: CASRESRYWNTGELFF. The CDR3 DNA, read in part, is TGCGCCAGCAGAGAATCACGGTATTGGAACACCGGGGAG.

Remarks on this clone: With the read ending 3 residues before the CDR3 end, the germline J gene is used to fill in that end. The rearrangement links TRBV6-9 to TRBJ2-7; 7 bases are shared with TRBD2. Looked up from germline, CDR1 is MNHGY and CDR2 is SVAAGI. Trimming at V came to 0 bases and at J to 0 bases, leaving 8 bases not matched to a gene. The CDR3 totals 17 residues. The part of the CDR3 DNA that was read is TGTGCCAGCAGTTATTCCCTTACTAGCGAGAGCTCCTACGAG. Protein product: CASSYSLTSESSYE. The full CDR3 reads CASSYSLTSESSYEQYF.

Its frequency marks this clone as medium-sized. The observed sequence ends 3 residues before the CDR3 terminus, with the missing tail filled in from the germline J gene. The rearrangement joins TRBV29-1 to TRBJ1-3, with 9 positions matching TRBD1. The germline V gene encodes CDR1 SQVTM and CDR2 ANQGSEA. The ends lost 7 bases at V and 3 bases at J; junction bases unmatched: 7. The CDR3 is 14 amino acids. CDR3: CSADTGGGGNTIYF. CDR3 DNA (partial): TGCAGCGCAGATACAGGGGGCGGTGGAAACACC.

Note on this clone: With the read ending 3 residues before the CDR3 end, the germline J gene is used to fill in that end. This sequence joins TRBV7-9 and TRBJ1-1, with 9 positions matching TRBD1. Germline CDR1 reads SEHNR; CDR2 reads FQNEAQ (reference sequence). The CDR3 contains 13 residues. The DNA read from the CDR3 is TGTGCCAGCAGCCCGGGACAGGGCCCAAGA. It specifies CASSPGQGPR. The CDR3 in its entirety is CASSPGQGPRAFF.

About this clone itself: The missing CDR3 end, 3 residues past where the read stops, is filled in from the germline J gene. The rearrangement uses TRBV18 and TRBJ2-5; 12 nucleotides agree with TRBD2. In germline, CDR1 is KGHSH, CDR2 LQKENI. With V trimmed by 3 bases and J by 5 bases, 4 bases remained unmatched. The CDR3 length is 15 residues. Here the CDR3 reads CASSPTSGSDETQYF. The covered CDR3 bases are TGTGCCAGCTCACCGACTAGCGGGAGTGACGAGACC.

About this clone: The DNA ends 3 residues before the CDR3 does, and the rest of the CDR3 is filled in from the germline J gene. The V call is TRBV29-1, the J call TRBJ2-7, with D possibly TRBD1 on 5 matching bases. The CDR3 is 13 residues long. V dropped 5 bases and J dropped 6 bases, with 17 bases sitting between them. The germline V gene has CDR1 SQVTM and CDR2 ANQGSEA. The part of the CDR3 DNA that was read is TGCAGCGTTCGAAGGGCAGGGTCGGGCGAG. Residues: CSVRRAGSGE. The entire CDR3 sequence reads CSVRRAGSGEQYF.